This T cell receptor (beta chain) was identified in a study of beta chain features in type 1 diabetes. General observations from the study: TCRB rearrangement may or may not be influenced by HLA type; here this remained unresolved. Comparison showed that naive, central memory and Treg TCRB repertoires appeared more similar among patients than among healthy donors.

V shed 7 bases and J shed 5 bases, with 17 bases lying between them. This CDR3 has 13 residues. The germline gives CDR1 SQVTM, CDR2 ANQGSEA. The authors reverse transcribed all of the isolated RNA, so sequencing captured expressed TCRB transcripts. The repertoire was sequenced with immunoSEQ multiplex PCR; TCRdb's copy has only in-frame clones and lacks some. The sample records 300,000 to 400,000 clones, over 9.5% being singletons. As to this clone: Antigen: not known.

Every participating donor gave one draw, a heparinised blood sample averaging roughly 100 mL. The specimen was naive CD4+ T cells from blood. The genes are TRBV29-1 and TRBJ1-1; tentative D call: TRBD1 (5 bases). The clonotype originates from a man aged 18 to 29 in good health. The CDR3 is CSAVHNGGTEAFF. The CDR3 region has the DNA TGCAGCGCTGTCCACAACGGGGGTACTGAAGCTTTCTTT.